The 20 T cell receptor beta chains listed next were all sequenced from one sample in a study of T cell clonality in common variable immunodeficiency. The repertoire was sequenced with immunoSEQ multiplex PCR; TCRdb's copy has only in-frame clones and lacks some. The sample shows about 66,000 clones, none of them appearing just once. The sample taken for sequencing was peripheral blood mononuclear cells. Receptors originate from a person aged 18 to 70 in good health.

This clone has ten or more counts. Sequencing ends 3 residues short of the CDR3 end; the germline J gene provides the rest. V is TRBV14 and J is TRBJ2-5; perhaps TRBD2 as D (6 bases). Looked up from germline, CDR1 is SGHDN and CDR2 is FVKESK. The CDR3 consists of 18 residues. V lost 3 bases and J lost 5, with 25 bases in between. CDR3 region: CASSHSLRRGWSLETQYF. The CDR3 bases that were read are TGTGCCAGCAGCCACTCCTTGAGGCGGGGATGGTCTTTGGAGACC.

This clone was detected ten times or more. The sequence runs out 3 residues before the end of the CDR3; the remainder is reconstructed from the germline J gene. The chain links TRBV7-6 to TRBJ1-2; a possible D gene is TRBD1 (6 bases). Germline CDR1 and CDR2: SGHVS and FNYEAQ. The CDR3 covers 14 residues. V was trimmed by 5 bases and J by 6 bases, leaving 16 bases between them. The part of the CDR3 DNA that was read is TGTGCCAGCAGCCCCCCAACAGGGAAGGATGGC. It codes for CASSPPTGKDG. The entire CDR3 is CASSPPTGKDGYTF.

Many counts were recorded for this clone. CDR3 bases read: TGTGCCAGCAGCTCGGTAGAGACC. It is translated as CASSSVET. The whole CDR3 region reads CASSSVETQYF. The rearrangement uses TRBV11-2 and TRBJ2-5, with unresolved D. Coverage ceases 3 residues before the CDR3 finishes, and the germline J gene fills in the end. Deletions cut 4 bases from V and 4 bases from J, with 4 bases between. CDR3 size: 11 residues. Germline CDR1 SGHAT, CDR2 FQNNGV.

On this clone: The CDR3 extends 3 residues past the end of the read, so its final part is completed from the germline J gene. The gene calls are TRBV11-1 and TRBJ2-1, with 9 nucleotides matching TRBD1. The V gene end was trimmed by 5 bases and the J gene end by 7 bases; junction bases not matched to a gene: 3. The germline CDR1 and CDR2 sequences are SGHAT and FQDESV (reference sequence). This CDR3 has 13 amino acids. The CDR3 is CASSPTGGNEQFF. The CDR3 DNA, read in part, is TGTGCCAGCAGCCCGACAGGGGGGAATGAG.

To note about this clone: The read halts 3 residues ahead of the CDR3 end, with the missing end drawn from the germline J gene. The rearrangement uses TRBV11-1 and TRBJ1-1; D may be TRBD1 (5 bases). The CDR3 consists of 15 residues. Germline-derived CDR1 and CDR2 are SGHAT and FQDESV (reference sequence). The V gene lost 3 bases and the J gene lost 0 bases, with 11 bases spanning the gap. Partial CDR3 DNA: TGTGCCAGCAGCTTTATTCGGGGGATGAACACTGAA. Translation: CASSFIRGMNTE. The full CDR3 sequence reads CASSFIRGMNTEAFF. The variable domain in full, with the rest retrieved from reference TRBV11-1 and TRBJ1-1, is EAEVAQSPRYKITEKSQAVAFWCDPISGHATLYWYRQILGQGPELLVQFQDESVVDDSQLPKDRFSAERLKGVDSTLKIQPAELGDSAMYLCASSFIRGMNTEAFFGQGTRLTVV.

This clone occurred many times. The sequence runs out 3 residues before the end of the CDR3; the remainder is reconstructed from the germline J gene. This chain connects TRBV20-1 to TRBJ1-1; D is unresolved. Germline CDR1 DFQATT, CDR2 SNEGSKA (reference sequence). This CDR3 spans 13 amino acids. V was clipped by 3 bases and J by 2 bases, with 10 bases between them. CDR3 bases read: TGCAGTGCTAGGGAGGGTTCAAACACTGAA. It specifies CSAREGSNTE. The complete CDR3 reads CSAREGSNTEAFF.

This clone was found many times. The read finishes 3 residues shy of the CDR3 end, and the germline J gene is used to complete it. This rearrangement joins TRBV7-6 to TRBJ2-2; no firm D call. The germline gives CDR1 SGHVS, CDR2 FNYEAQ. The ends were cut back, 5 bases at V and 4 bases at J, with 8 bases in the middle. The CDR3 sequence is 13 residues long. The covered CDR3 bases are TGTGCCAGCAGCCCCTACAGCACCGGGGAG. This sequence encodes CASSPYSTGE. The whole CDR3 protein is CASSPYSTGELFF.

This clone has ten or more counts. The DNA ends 3 residues before the CDR3 does, and the rest of the CDR3 is filled in from the germline J gene. The rearrangement uses TRBV2 and TRBJ2-1; 8 bases fit TRBD2. This CDR3 contains 17 residues. V lost 5 bases and J lost 5; bases outside the gene matches: 14. Germline V gene lookup returns CDR1 SNHLY and CDR2 FYNNEI. This chain's CDR3 is CASSWPFSGGMDNEQFF. Incomplete CDR3 DNA: TGTGCCAGCAGTTGGCCCTTTTCGGGGGGGATGGACAATGAG. Full variable domain (missing parts from reference TRBV2 and TRBJ2-1): EPEVTQTPSHQVTQMGQEVILRCVPISNHLYFYWYRQILGQKVEFLVSFYNNEISEKSEIFDDQFSVERPDGSNFTLKIRSTKLEDSAMYFCASSWPFSGGMDNEQFFGPGTRLTVL.

This clone was found many times. The read is 3 residues too short to cover the CDR3 end, so that end is filled in from the germline J gene. V is TRBV5-4 and J is TRBJ2-6; D may be TRBD1 (5 bases). Trimming removed 4 bases from V and 1 base from J, with 9 bases in between. There are 15 residues in the CDR3. Germline loops: CDR1 SGHNT, CDR2 YYREEE (reference sequence). CDR3 DNA (partial): TGTGCCAGCAGCCGACAGACATCTGGGGCCAACGTC. Amino acid sequence: CASSRQTSGANV. The full CDR3 reads CASSRQTSGANVLTF. Drawing the rest from reference TRBV5-4 and TRBJ2-6, the complete variable domain is ETGVTQSPTHLIKTRGQQVTLRCSSQSGHNTVSWYQQALGQGPQFIFQYYREEENGRGNFPPRFSGLQFPNYSSELNVNALELDDSALYLCASSRQTSGANVLTFGAGSRLTVL.

This clone appeared a few times. The DNA ends 3 residues before the CDR3 does, and the rest of the CDR3 is filled in from the germline J gene. The chain employs TRBV7-3 and TRBJ2-1; D is perhaps TRBD1 (6 bases). Germline V CDR1 and CDR2: SGHTA, FQGTGA. The V end lost 5 bases, the J end lost 6 bases, and 11 bases lay between the germline ends. CDR3 length: 13 amino acids. Partial CDR3 DNA: TGTGCCAGCAGCCTACAGGGAAGCAATGAG. Translating it yields CASSLQGSNE. The whole CDR3 is CASSLQGSNEQFF.

There are many counts of this clone. The observed sequence ends 3 residues before the CDR3 terminus, with the missing tail filled in from the germline J gene. The J gene is TRBJ2-3, the V gene TRBV7-6, with TRBD2 matching 10 bases. J was trimmed by 6 bases and V by 1 base; bases with no gene match: 4. Germline loops: CDR1 SGHVS, CDR2 FNYEAQ. The CDR3 totals 15 residues. The DNA read from the CDR3 is TGTGCCAGCAGCTTAGGCCTAGCGGGAGCGGATACG. It encodes CASSLGLAGADT. The full CDR3 protein reads CASSLGLAGADTQYF.

This clone appeared many times. The read finishes 3 residues shy of the CDR3 end, and the germline J gene is used to complete it. This chain links TRBV5-1 with TRBJ2-7; 8 bases align to TRBD2. Germline V gene lookup returns CDR1 SGHRS and CDR2 YFSETQ. The CDR3 covers 14 residues. V dropped 1 base and J dropped 3; count of bases not matched to a gene: 3. The CDR3 loop is CASSLRGGIYEQYF. Partial CDR3 DNA: TGCGCCAGCAGCTTGCGGGGGGGAATCTACGAG.

This clone was recorded at least ten times. CDR3 DNA (partial): TGCGCCAGCAGTTCCTCACAGGTGAAGAACACTGAA. Translation: CASSSSQVKNTE. The whole CDR3 sequence reads CASSSSQVKNTEAFF. V is TRBV5-1 and J is TRBJ1-1; a possible D gene is TRBD1 (5 bases). The read terminates 3 residues ahead of where the CDR3 ends, so the germline J gene completes it. The CDR3 length is 15 residues. The germline gives CDR1 SGHRS, CDR2 YFSETQ. Trimming removed 5 bases at V and 1 base at J, with 15 bases between.

This clone was observed many times. The CDR3 end falls 3 residues outside the read, so it is completed with the germline J gene. V is TRBV5-1 and J is TRBJ2-3; TRBD2 matches at 9 bases. The CDR3 extends over 15 amino acids. Germline V CDR1 and CDR2: SGHRS, YFSETQ. Trimming at V came to 0 bases and at J to 4 bases, leaving 3 bases not matched to a gene. The sequenced CDR3 bases are TGCGCCAGCAGCTTGGGACTAGCGGAATCAGATACG. Amino acid sequence: CASSLGLAESDT. The entire CDR3 is CASSLGLAESDTQYF. Complete variable domain (other parts from reference TRBV5-1 and TRBJ2-3): KAGVTQTPRYLIKTRGQQVTLSCSPISGHRSVSWYQQTPGQGLQFLFEYFSETQRNKGNFPGRFSGRQFSNSRSEMNVSTLELGDSALYLCASSLGLAESDTQYFGPGTRLTVL.

This clone was counted many times. Germline and junction disagree at one end, which may indicate a read error. The read ends 3 residues before the CDR3 terminus; that terminus is restored from the germline J gene. V usage is TRBV20-1 and J usage is TRBJ2-7; 12 nucleotides align to TRBD2. Germline V gene data show CDR1 as DFQATT and CDR2 as SNEGSKA (reference sequence). CDR3 size: 14 residues. The sequenced part of the CDR3 DNA is TGCAGTACTAGAACTAGCGGGAGGAGGTACGAG. Its translation: CSTRTSGRRYE. The CDR3 reads in full as CSTRTSGRRYEQYF.

A few counts support this clone. The junction shows a germline mismatch at one end, possibly a read error. The read finishes 3 residues shy of the CDR3 end, and the germline J gene is used to complete it. The sample has other DNA sequences that encode this CDR3 too. This chain joins TRBV30 and TRBJ1-1; 7 nucleotides agree with TRBD1. CDR3 length: 16 amino acids. Per germline, CDR1 GTSNPN and CDR2 SVGIG (reference sequence). The sequenced part of the CDR3 DNA is TGTGCCTGGATTGCCGGAGATCAGGGGGAAGACACCGAA. Translation gives CAWIAGDQGEDTE. The entire CDR3 protein reads CAWIAGDQGEDTEAFF.

This clone was recorded many times. The sequence runs out 3 residues before the end of the CDR3; the remainder is reconstructed from the germline J gene. This sequence joins TRBV2 and TRBJ1-3; TRBD1 might be the D (6 bases). Trimming left V 2 bases short and J 2 bases short, with 10 bases between. Germline V gene lookup returns CDR1 SNHLY and CDR2 FYNNEI. The CDR3 is 15 amino acids. This CDR3 reads CASSEYTGTGNTIYF. The covered CDR3 bases are TGTGCCAGCAGTGAATATACAGGGACTGGAAACACC.

In its sample, this clone was seen many times. The read falls 3 residues short of the CDR3 end, and the missing part is taken from the germline J gene. The genes are TRBV7-9 and TRBJ1-5, with no clear D. Between the trimmed V and J ends, which lost 1 base and 6 bases, there was a span of 10 bases. Germline CDR1 is SEHNR and CDR2 is FQNEAQ (reference sequence). This CDR3 region has 14 residues. The sequenced CDR3 bases are TGTGCCAGCAGCTTAGTTGAGGGCTCTCAGCCC. Its protein product is CASSLVEGSQP. The entire CDR3 protein is CASSLVEGSQPQHF.

This clone has ten or more counts. The read is 3 residues too short to cover the CDR3 end, so that end is filled in from the germline J gene. The J gene is TRBJ2-5, the V gene TRBV29-1; 8 bases agree with TRBD1. The J segment lost 4 bases and the V segment lost 8 bases, leaving 12 bases of the junction unmatched. The CDR3 contains 14 residues. Germline loops: CDR1 SQVTM, CDR2 ANQGSEA. The CDR3 loop is CSTRQGMGGETQYF. The CDR3 bases that were read are TGCAGCACTAGACAGGGGATGGGGGGAGAGACC.

This clone was seen repeatedly, ten times or more. The CDR3 extends 3 residues past the end of the read, so its final part is completed from the germline J gene. The genes are TRBV6-2 or TRBV6-3 and TRBJ1-4, with 7 bases identical to TRBD1. In germline, CDR1 is MNHEY, CDR2 SVGEGT. Trimming cost V 6 bases and J 5 bases; bases outside gene matches: 6. The CDR3 is 14 amino acids. The CDR3 here is CASSSGQTNEKLFF. The covered CDR3 bases are TGTGCCAGCAGCTCGGGACAGACGAATGAAAAA.